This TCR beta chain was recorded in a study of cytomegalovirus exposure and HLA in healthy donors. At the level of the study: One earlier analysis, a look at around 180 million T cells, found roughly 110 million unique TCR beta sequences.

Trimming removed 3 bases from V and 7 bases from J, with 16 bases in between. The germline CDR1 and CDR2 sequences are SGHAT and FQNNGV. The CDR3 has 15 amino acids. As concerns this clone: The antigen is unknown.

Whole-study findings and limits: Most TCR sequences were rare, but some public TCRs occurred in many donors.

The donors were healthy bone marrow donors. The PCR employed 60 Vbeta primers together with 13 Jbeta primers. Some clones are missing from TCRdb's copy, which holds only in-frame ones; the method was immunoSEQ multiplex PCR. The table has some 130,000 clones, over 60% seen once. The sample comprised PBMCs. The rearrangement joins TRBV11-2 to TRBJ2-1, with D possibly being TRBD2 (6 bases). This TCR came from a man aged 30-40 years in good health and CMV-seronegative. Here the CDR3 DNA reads TGTGCCAGCAGCTTCGGGGAAACTAGCACGAATGAGCAGTTCTTC. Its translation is CASSFGETSTNEQFF.